The clone carrying this T cell receptor beta chain was detected once. Its target is unknown. This CDR3 spans 15 amino acids. Trimming shortened V by 7 bases and J by 0 bases, and 14 bases separated the two germline ends. The germline V gene encodes CDR1 MNHNS and CDR2 SASEGT. These data come from a study of cytomegalovirus exposure and HLA in healthy donors. Regarding the study as a whole: The classifier was said to identify cytomegalovirus status with high specificity and sensitivity. More clonal expansion characterized HLA-associated TCR beta chains than equally common others in a later analysis. When presence/absence was analysed, sequencing depth was taken to be roughly uniform across donors.

Primers: 60 Vbeta forward and 13 Jbeta reverse. Sequencing used immunoSEQ multiplex PCR; TCRdb keeps in-frame clones, though not all of them. The sample lists under 70,000 clones, more than 65% seen once, with approximately 30% in the top ten. Sequenced input: PBMCs. The chain couples TRBV6-1 to TRBJ2-3, with D possibly TRBD1 on 6 matching bases. This clonotype was sampled from a man in his forties or fifties in good health and CMV-seropositive. CDR3: CASTGVLTSTDTQYF. CDR3 DNA: TGTGCCAGCACAGGGGTCCTAACTAGCACAGATACGCAGTATTTT.